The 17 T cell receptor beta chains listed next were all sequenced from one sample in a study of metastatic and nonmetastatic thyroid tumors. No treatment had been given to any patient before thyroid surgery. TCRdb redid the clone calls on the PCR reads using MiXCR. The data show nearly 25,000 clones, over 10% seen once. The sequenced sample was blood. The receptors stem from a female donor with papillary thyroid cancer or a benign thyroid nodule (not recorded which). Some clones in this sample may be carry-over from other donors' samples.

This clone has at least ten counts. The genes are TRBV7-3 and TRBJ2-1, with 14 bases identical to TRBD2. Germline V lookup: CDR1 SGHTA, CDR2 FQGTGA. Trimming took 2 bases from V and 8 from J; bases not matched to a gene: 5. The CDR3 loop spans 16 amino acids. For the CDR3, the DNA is TGTGCCAGCAGCTTAGGACTAGCGGGAGGAGTGGATGAGCAGTTCTTC. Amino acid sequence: CASSLGLAGGVDEQFF.

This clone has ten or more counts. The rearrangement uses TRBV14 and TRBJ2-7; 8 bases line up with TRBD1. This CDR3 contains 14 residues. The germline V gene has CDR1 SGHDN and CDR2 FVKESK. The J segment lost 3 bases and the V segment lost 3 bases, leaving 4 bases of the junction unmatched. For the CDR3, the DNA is TGTGCCAGCAGCCACCGGGACAGGCGCTACGAGCAGTACTTC. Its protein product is CASSHRDRRYEQYF.

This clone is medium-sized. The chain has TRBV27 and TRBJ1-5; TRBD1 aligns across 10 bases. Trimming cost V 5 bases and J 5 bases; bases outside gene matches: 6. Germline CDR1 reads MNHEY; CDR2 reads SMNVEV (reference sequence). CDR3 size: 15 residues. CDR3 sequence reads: CASSPGQGSYQPQHF. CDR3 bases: TGTGCCAGCAGTCCGGGACAGGGGTCTTATCAGCCCCAGCATTTT.

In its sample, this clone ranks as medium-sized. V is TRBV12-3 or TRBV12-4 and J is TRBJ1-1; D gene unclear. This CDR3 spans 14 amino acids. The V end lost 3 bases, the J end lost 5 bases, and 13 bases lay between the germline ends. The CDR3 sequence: CASSFKVARTEAFF. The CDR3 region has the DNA TGTGCCAGCAGTTTTAAGGTAGCGAGGACTGAAGCTTTCTTT.

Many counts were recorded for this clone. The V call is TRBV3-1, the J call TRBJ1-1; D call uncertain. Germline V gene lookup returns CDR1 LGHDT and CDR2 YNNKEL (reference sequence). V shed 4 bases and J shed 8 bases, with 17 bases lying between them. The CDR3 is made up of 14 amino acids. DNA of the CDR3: TGTGCCAGCAGCCCACCGGAGGCTTTCGGAGAAGCTTTCTTT. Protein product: CASSPPEAFGEAFF.

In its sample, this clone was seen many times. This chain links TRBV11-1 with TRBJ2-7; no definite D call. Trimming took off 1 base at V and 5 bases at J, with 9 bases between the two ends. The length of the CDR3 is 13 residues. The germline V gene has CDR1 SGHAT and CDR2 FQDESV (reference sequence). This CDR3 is CASSLVTPDEQYF. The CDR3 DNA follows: TGTGCCAGCAGCTTAGTTACCCCAGACGAGCAGTACTTC.

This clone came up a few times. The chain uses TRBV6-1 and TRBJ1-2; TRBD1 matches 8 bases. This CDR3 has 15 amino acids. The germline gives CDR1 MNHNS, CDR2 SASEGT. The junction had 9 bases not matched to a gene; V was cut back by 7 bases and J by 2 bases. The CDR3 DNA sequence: TGTGCCAGCAAAGCCGGACAGGGCGGGAACTATGGCTACACCTTC. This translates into CASKAGQGGNYGYTF.

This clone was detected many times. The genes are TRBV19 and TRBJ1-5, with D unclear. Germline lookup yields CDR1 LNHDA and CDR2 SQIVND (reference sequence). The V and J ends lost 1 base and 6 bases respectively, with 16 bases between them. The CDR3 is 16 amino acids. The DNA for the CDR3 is TGTGCCAGTAGTATAGGTGTGAGAGAGCCTCGTCAGCCCCAGCATTTT. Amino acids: CASSIGVREPRQPQHF.

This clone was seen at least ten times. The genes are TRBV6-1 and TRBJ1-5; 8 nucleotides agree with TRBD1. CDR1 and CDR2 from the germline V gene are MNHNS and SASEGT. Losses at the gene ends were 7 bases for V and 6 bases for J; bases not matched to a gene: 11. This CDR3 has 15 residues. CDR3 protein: CASTEGQGLIQPQHF. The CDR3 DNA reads TGTGCCAGCACCGAAGGACAGGGTCTTATTCAGCCCCAGCATTTT.

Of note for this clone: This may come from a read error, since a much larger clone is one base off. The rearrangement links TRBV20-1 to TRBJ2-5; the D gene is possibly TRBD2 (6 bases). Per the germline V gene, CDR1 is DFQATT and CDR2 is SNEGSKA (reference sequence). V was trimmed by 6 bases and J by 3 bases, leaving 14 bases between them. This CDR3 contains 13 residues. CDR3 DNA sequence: TGCAGTGCAAAGCTTCGGGGGAAAGAGACCCAGTACTTC. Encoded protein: CSAKLRGKETQYF.

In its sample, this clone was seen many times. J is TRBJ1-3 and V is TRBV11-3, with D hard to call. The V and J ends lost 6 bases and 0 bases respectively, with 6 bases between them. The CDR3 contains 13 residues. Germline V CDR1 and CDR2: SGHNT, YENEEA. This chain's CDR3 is CASSWTSGNTIYF. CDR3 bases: TGTGCCAGCAGTTGGACCTCTGGAAACACCATATATTTT.

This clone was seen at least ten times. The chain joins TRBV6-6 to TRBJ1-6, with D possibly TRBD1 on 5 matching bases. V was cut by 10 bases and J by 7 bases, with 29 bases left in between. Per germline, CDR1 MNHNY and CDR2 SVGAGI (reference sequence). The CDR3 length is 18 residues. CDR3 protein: CATAAGPRGIGGNSPLHF. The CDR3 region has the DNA TGTGCCACAGCAGCAGGGCCAAGGGGTATAGGAGGGAATTCACCCCTCCACTTT.

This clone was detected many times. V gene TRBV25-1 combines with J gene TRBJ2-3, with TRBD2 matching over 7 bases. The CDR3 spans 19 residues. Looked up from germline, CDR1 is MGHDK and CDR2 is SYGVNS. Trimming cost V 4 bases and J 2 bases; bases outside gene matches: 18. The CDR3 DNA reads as TGTGCCAGCAGTGGGGGGGAGGCATTCGCGGGAGTTTACACAGATACGCAGTATTTT. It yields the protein CASSGGEAFAGVYTDTQYF.

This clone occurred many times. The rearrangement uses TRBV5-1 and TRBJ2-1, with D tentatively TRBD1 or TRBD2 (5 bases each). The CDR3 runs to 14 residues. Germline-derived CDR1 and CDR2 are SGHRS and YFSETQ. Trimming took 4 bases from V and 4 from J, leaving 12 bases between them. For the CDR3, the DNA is TGCGCCAGCAGCCCCCGGGACCCATACAATGAGCAGTTCTTC. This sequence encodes CASSPRDPYNEQFF.

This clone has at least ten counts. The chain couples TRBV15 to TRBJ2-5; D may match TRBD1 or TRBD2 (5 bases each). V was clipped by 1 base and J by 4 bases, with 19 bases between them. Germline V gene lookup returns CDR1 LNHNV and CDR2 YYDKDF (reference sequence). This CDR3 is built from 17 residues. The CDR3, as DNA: TGTGCCACCAGCAGAGCCCTATGGACCTCTGGGGGAGAGACCCAGTACTTC. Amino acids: CATSRALWTSGGETQYF.

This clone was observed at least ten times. The CDR3: CASSRDRGGWEQFF. The DNA for the CDR3 is TGTGCCAGCAGCCGGGACAGGGGAGGTTGGGAGCAGTTCTTC. V and J are TRBV7-8 and TRBJ2-1; 10 bases fit TRBD1. V dropped 5 bases and J dropped 10; count of bases not matched to a gene: 8. CDR1 and CDR2 from the germline V gene are SGHVS and FQNEAQ. The CDR3 runs 14 residues.

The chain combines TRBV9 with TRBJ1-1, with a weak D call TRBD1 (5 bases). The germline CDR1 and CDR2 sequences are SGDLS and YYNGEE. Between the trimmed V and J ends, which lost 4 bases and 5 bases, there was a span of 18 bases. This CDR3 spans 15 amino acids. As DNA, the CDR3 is TGTGCCAGCAGCCTAGGCGCCAGGGACGGAACTGAAGCTTTCTTT. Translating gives CASSLGARDGTEAFF.